One and the same sample provided the 5 T cell receptor beta chains below, sequenced in a study of T cells in Graves' hyperthyroidism and ophthalmopathy. Amplified TCR beta CDR3 regions came from RNA transcripts. Primed by the HTBI set, a first-round RT-PCR was run on the TCR CDR3. TCRdb re-analysed the multiplex PCR reads in MiXCR, keeping a single row per CDR3 protein. The sample yields hundreds of thousands of distinct CDR3 sequences, 13% to 15% seen once. The sequenced sample consisted of blood. These receptors all come from a woman aged 55-69 years with Graves' ophthalmopathy.

This sequence joins TRBV27 and TRBJ1-4, with D possibly TRBD1 on 5 matching bases. The length of the CDR3 is 17 residues. The V gene lost 1 base and the J gene lost 0 bases, with 12 bases spanning the gap. Germline V CDR1 and CDR2: MNHEY, SMNVEV (reference sequence). CDR3 amino acids: CASSLFAGIATNEKLFF. CDR3 nucleotides: TGTGCCAGCAGTTTATTTGCAGGGATCGCAACTAATGAAAAACTGTTTTTT.

This clonotype was detected ten times or more. This chain links TRBV7-2 with TRBJ2-3; 9 bases match TRBD2. The V and J ends lost 5 bases and 1 base, in that order; junction bases with no gene match: 1. Germline V gene data show CDR1 as SGHTA and CDR2 as FQGNSA. This CDR3 spans 14 amino acids. The CDR3 region is CASSRLAGTDTQYF. CDR3 DNA sequence: TGTGCCAGCAGCCGACTAGCGGGCACAGATACGCAGTATTTT.

V gene TRBV20-1 combines with J gene TRBJ2-1; 13 bases match TRBD2. The CDR3 is 13 residues long. J lost 12 bases, V lost 5 bases, and 7 bases had no gene match. Per the germline V gene, CDR1 is DFQATT and CDR2 is SNEGSKA (reference sequence). The CDR3: CSAGLAGDSPQFF. CDR3 DNA sequence: TGCAGTGCTGGACTAGCGGGAGATTCCCCGCAGTTCTTC.

This clonotype was seen a few times. This chain joins TRBV10-3 and TRBJ2-7; D gene ambiguous. Germline assignment: CDR1 ENHRY and CDR2 SYGVKD. The CDR3 loop spans 12 amino acids. Trimming took 6 bases from V and 4 from J, leaving 10 bases between them. CDR3 coding DNA: TGTGCCATCAGCAACAGATTTTACGAGCAGTACTTC. Translated, it gives CAISNRFYEQYF.

This clonotype occurred once. The V and J genes are TRBV4-1 and TRBJ2-6; D ambiguous. The V gene lost 0 bases and the J gene lost 1 base, with 10 bases spanning the gap. This CDR3 is 17 amino acids long. CDR1 and CDR2 (germline): MGHRA, YSYEKL. CDR3 loop: CASSQDRVESGANVLTF. As DNA, the CDR3 is TGCGCCAGCAGCCAAGATAGGGTCGAATCTGGGGCCAACGTCCTGACTTTC.